The next 23 T cell receptor beta chains were all read from a single sample in a study of long-term antiretroviral therapy in people with HIV. Runs used v3.0 of the immunoSEQ assay and were done at survey level. This table comes from immunoSEQ multiplex PCR, and its TCRdb copy is limited to in-frame clones, with some not included. Seen here are 20,000 to 25,000 clones, approximately 91% observed once, and the top ten hold 6.4%. The starting material was unsorted PBMCs, obtained 0.6 years after starting antiretroviral therapy. These TCRs come from a man between 60 and 70 years old with HIV.

This chain links TRBV5-1 with TRBJ2-7; the D gene is possibly TRBD2 (5 bases). This CDR3 is built from 15 residues. Per germline, CDR1 SGHRS and CDR2 YFSETQ. Deletions cut 4 bases from V and 1 base from J, with 15 bases between. The CDR3 coding sequence is TGCGCCAGCAGCCGCCAGAGCGGAACTTCCTACGAGCAGTACTTC. This encodes CASSRQSGTSYEQYF.

V and J are TRBV5-5 and TRBJ2-2, with TRBD2 identical over 10 bases. Trimming at V came to 0 bases and at J to 1 base, leaving 0 bases not matched to a gene. Germline V gives CDR1 SGHKS, CDR2 YYEKEE (reference sequence). This CDR3 is 16 amino acids long. This CDR3 is CASSLASGRNTGELFF. As DNA, the CDR3 is TGTGCCAGCAGCTTGGCTAGCGGGAGGAACACCGGGGAGCTGTTTTTT.

This chain connects TRBV9 to TRBJ2-2; 8 nucleotides align to TRBD1. This CDR3 is built from 17 residues. J was trimmed by 4 bases and V by 1 base; bases with no gene match: 9. Germline values: CDR1 SGDLS, CDR2 YYNGEE. The CDR3 spells CASSVRTGGWITGELFF. CDR3 bases: TGTGCCAGCAGCGTACGAACAGGGGGTTGGATCACCGGGGAGCTGTTTTTT.

V gene TRBV5-4 combines with J gene TRBJ1-4; D might be TRBD1 (6 bases). Trimming cost V 4 bases and J 7 bases, with 23 bases left between them. The CDR3 extends over 17 amino acids. In germline, CDR1 is SGHNT, CDR2 YYREEE (reference sequence). The CDR3 DNA sequence: TGTGCCAGCAGCGCTTACGCGCCCGTGGGGGCGCCTGAAAAACTGTTTTTT. Translated, it gives CASSAYAPVGAPEKLFF.

The chain is built from TRBV18 and TRBJ1-5, with D uncertain. Trimming pared 4 bases from V and 0 bases from J, leaving 7 bases between. The CDR3 extends over 14 amino acids. Germline-derived CDR1 and CDR2 are KGHSH and LQKENI. The DNA for the CDR3 is TGTGCCAGCTCACGGGAATATAGCAATCAGCCCCAGCATTTT. This codes for CASSREYSNQPQHF.

The rearrangement uses TRBV14 and TRBJ2-7, with a weak D call TRBD1 (6 bases). Germline CDR1 SGHDN, CDR2 FVKESK. This CDR3 is 14 amino acids long. The V end lost 4 bases, the J end lost 3 bases, and 13 bases lay between the germline ends. This chain's CDR3 is CASSLRDNFYEQYF. The DNA for the CDR3 is TGTGCCAGCAGCCTCCGGGACAACTTCTACGAGCAGTACTTC.

The rearrangement joins TRBV19 to TRBJ1-2; 7 positions match TRBD1. The CDR3 covers 17 residues. The germline V gene has CDR1 LNHDA and CDR2 SQIVND (reference sequence). J was trimmed by 4 bases and V by 4 bases; bases with no gene match: 15. The CDR3 region is CASSSPPGQALFYGYTF. CDR3 nucleotides: TGTGCCAGTAGTAGCCCTCCCGGACAGGCCCTCTTCTATGGCTACACCTTC.

The rearrangement links TRBV28 to TRBJ1-5; TRBD1 matches 8 bases. V trimming: 4 bases; J trimming: 4 bases; junction bases outside the gene matches: 6. The CDR3 contains 15 residues. Germline V gene data show CDR1 as MDHEN and CDR2 as SYDVKM. The CDR3, as DNA: TGTGCCAGCAGTTCCGGGACAGGTTATAATCAGCCCCAGCATTTT. Protein sequence: CASSSGTGYNQPQHF.

This clone has a single count. The gene calls are TRBV12-5 and TRBJ2-1; 7 positions match TRBD1. The CDR3 length is 13 residues. Germline assignment: CDR1 LGHNT and CDR2 FRNRAP. CDR3 bases: TGTATCTCGTCACAGGGGTCCTACAATGAGCAGTTCTTC. Translating gives CISSQGSYNEQFF.

The chain employs TRBV9 and TRBJ2-7, with 9 bases aligning to TRBD2. CDR1 and CDR2 (germline): SGDLS, YYNGEE. The CDR3 length is 15 residues. V trimming: 0 bases; J trimming: 7 bases; junction bases outside the gene matches: 8. The CDR3 sequence is CASSVDSGSSGEQYF. For the CDR3, the DNA is TGTGCCAGCAGCGTAGATAGCGGGAGTTCTGGAGAGCAGTACTTC.

The chain is built from TRBV7-8 and TRBJ2-7; TRBD2 agrees at 9 bases. The V segment lost 1 base and the J segment 4 bases; nucleotides outside the gene matches: 5. Per germline, CDR1 SGHVS and CDR2 FQNEAQ. This CDR3 region has 15 residues. The CDR3 protein is CASSLVREGQYEQYF. The CDR3 DNA follows: TGTGCCAGCAGCTTAGTGCGGGAGGGCCAGTACGAGCAGTACTTC.

The chain links TRBV5-1 to TRBJ1-2; D unclear. The V gene's germline CDR1 is SGHRS and CDR2 YFSETQ. Trimming shortened V by 0 bases and J by 2 bases, and 5 bases separated the two germline ends. The length of the CDR3 is 13 residues. CDR3 region: CASSLDQNYGYTF. Here the CDR3 DNA reads TGCGCCAGCAGCTTGGACCAGAACTATGGCTACACCTTC.

This rearrangement joins TRBV18 to TRBJ1-2; maybe TRBD1 (6 bases). In germline, CDR1 is KGHSH, CDR2 LQKENI. The V end lost 6 bases, the J end lost 7 bases, and 15 bases lay between the germline ends. This CDR3 is 13 amino acids long. The CDR3 reads CASSAGVPAGYTF. CDR3 bases: TGTGCCAGCTCGGCAGGGGTTCCGGCTGGCTACACCTTC.

The V gene is TRBV27, the J gene TRBJ1-5; possibly TRBD1 for D (6 bases). In germline, CDR1 is MNHEY, CDR2 SMNVEV (reference sequence). The CDR3 totals 15 residues. V dropped 9 bases and J dropped 5 bases, with 20 bases sitting between them. The CDR3 loop is CASRKGGFSHQPQHF. Here the CDR3 DNA reads TGTGCCAGTAGAAAGGGGGGGTTTAGTCATCAGCCCCAGCATTTT.

The CDR3 is CASSLARASYGYTF. CDR3 in DNA: TGTGCCAGCAGCTTGGCCCGGGCCTCATATGGCTACACCTTC. The gene calls are TRBV5-6 and TRBJ1-2; no firm D call. Trimming took off 0 bases at V and 5 bases at J, with 11 bases between the two ends. The CDR3 has 14 amino acids. Germline V gives CDR1 SGHDT, CDR2 YYEEEE.

V is TRBV30 and J is TRBJ2-3, with unresolved D. Trimming removed 4 bases from V and 6 bases from J, with 8 bases in between. Germline values: CDR1 GTSNPN, CDR2 SVGIG (reference sequence). The CDR3 loop spans 11 amino acids. In DNA form, the CDR3 reads TGTGCCTGGACCCCATTCGATACGCAGTATTTT. As protein: CAWTPFDTQYF.

The chain carries TRBV10-3 and TRBJ2-7, with TRBD2 identical over 11 bases. The V gene end was trimmed by 4 bases and the J gene end by 5 bases; junction bases not matched to a gene: 4. CDR1 and CDR2 from the germline V gene are ENHRY and SYGVKD. The CDR3 is 14 residues long. This CDR3 is CAISATSGMNEQYF. The CDR3 nucleotides read TGTGCCATCAGTGCGACTAGCGGGATGAACGAGCAGTACTTC.

The V and J genes are TRBV7-9 and TRBJ2-5, with D possibly matching TRBD2 (6 bases). This CDR3 is built from 14 residues. CDR1 and CDR2 (germline): SEHNR, FQNEAQ (reference sequence). Trimming pared 1 base from V and 7 bases from J, leaving 13 bases between. CDR3 DNA sequence: TGTGCCAGCAGCTTAGTGGGGACCGGGGGGACCCAGTACTTC. This sequence encodes CASSLVGTGGTQYF.

The chain couples TRBV7-3 to TRBJ1-2; D is perhaps TRBD1 (6 bases). Germline V gene sequence: CDR1 SGHTA, CDR2 FQGTGA. The germline V and J ends were trimmed by 2 bases and 0 bases, with 10 bases remaining between them. This CDR3 region has 15 residues. This chain's CDR3 is CASSLVGGANYGYTF. In DNA, the CDR3 is TGTGCCAGCAGCTTAGTGGGGGGCGCTAACTATGGCTACACCTTC. The variable domain in full, completed from reference TRBV7-3 and TRBJ1-2, reads GAGVSQTPSNKVTEKGKYVELRCDPISGHTALYWYRQSLGQGPEFLIYFQGTGAADDSGLPNDRFFAVRPEGSVSTLKIQRTERGDSAVYLCASSLVGGANYGYTFGSGTRLTVV.

The chain joins TRBV18 to TRBJ1-5, with 8 positions matching TRBD1. Germline V gene data show CDR1 as KGHSH and CDR2 as LQKENI. J was trimmed by 5 bases and V by 6 bases; bases with no gene match: 9. This CDR3 region has 15 residues. This CDR3 is CASSPRTGLDQPQHF. As DNA, the CDR3 is TGTGCCAGCTCGCCTAGGACAGGGTTAGATCAGCCCCAGCATTTT.

The J gene is TRBJ2-3, the V gene TRBV7-3; D remains ambiguous. Trimming pared 5 bases from V and 0 bases from J, leaving 9 bases between. The CDR3 length is 14 residues. Germline loops: CDR1 SGHTA, CDR2 FQGTGA. Here the CDR3 DNA reads TGTGCCAGCAGCGCCACGTTTAGCACAGATACGCAGTATTTT. Amino acid sequence: CASSATFSTDTQYF. Full variable domain (remainder filled in from reference TRBV7-3 and TRBJ2-3): GAGVSQTPSNKVTEKGKYVELRCDPISGHTALYWYRQSLGQGPEFLIYFQGTGAADDSGLPNDRFFAVRPEGSVSTLKIQRTERGDSAVYLCASSATFSTDTQYFGPGTRLTVL.

The chain links TRBV11-3 to TRBJ2-3; unclear D gene. Per the germline V gene, CDR1 is SGHNT and CDR2 is YENEEA. The length of the CDR3 is 12 residues. With 5 bases removed from V and 3 bases from J, the gap between germline ends came to 6 bases. The CDR3 here is CASSTGTDTQYF. CDR3 DNA sequence: TGTGCCAGCAGCACCGGGACAGATACGCAGTATTTT. The full variable domain, with the rest looked up from reference TRBV11-3 and TRBJ2-3, is EAGVVQSPRYKIIEKKQPVAFWCNPISGHNTLYWYLQNLGQGPELLIRYENEEAVDDSQLPKDRFSAERLKGVDSTLKIQPAELGDSAVYLCASSTGTDTQYFGPGTRLTVL.

The chain combines TRBV6-5 with TRBJ2-3; D remains ambiguous. The CDR3 runs to 15 residues. Germline V gene sequence: CDR1 MNHEY, CDR2 SVGAGI. With 4 bases removed from V and 0 bases from J, the gap between germline ends came to 11 bases. CDR3: CASSSVAESTDTQYF. CDR3 nucleotides: TGTGCCAGCAGTTCTGTGGCGGAGAGCACAGATACGCAGTATTTT.